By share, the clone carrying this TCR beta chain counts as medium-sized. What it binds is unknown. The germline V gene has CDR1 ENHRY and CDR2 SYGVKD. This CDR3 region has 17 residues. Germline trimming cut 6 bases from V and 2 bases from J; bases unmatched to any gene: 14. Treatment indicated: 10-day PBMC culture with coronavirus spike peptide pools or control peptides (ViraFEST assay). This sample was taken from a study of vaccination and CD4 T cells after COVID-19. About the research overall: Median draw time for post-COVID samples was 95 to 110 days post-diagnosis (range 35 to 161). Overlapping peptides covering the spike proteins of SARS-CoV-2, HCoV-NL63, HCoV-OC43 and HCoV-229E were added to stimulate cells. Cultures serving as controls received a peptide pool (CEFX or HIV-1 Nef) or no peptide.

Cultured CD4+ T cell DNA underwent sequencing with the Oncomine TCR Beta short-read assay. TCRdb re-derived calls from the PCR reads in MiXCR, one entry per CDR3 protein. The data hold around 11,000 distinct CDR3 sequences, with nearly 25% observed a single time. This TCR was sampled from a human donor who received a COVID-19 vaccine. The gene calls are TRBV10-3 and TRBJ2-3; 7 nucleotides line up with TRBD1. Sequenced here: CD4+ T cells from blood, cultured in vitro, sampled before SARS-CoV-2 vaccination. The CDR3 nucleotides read TGTGCCATCAGGGAGGATAACAGGGGAGAGGACACAGATACGCAGTATTTT. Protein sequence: CAIREDNRGEDTDTQYF.